This T cell receptor (beta chain) was profiled in a study of shared clonotypes between healthy human individuals. V lost 5 bases and J lost 0; bases outside the gene matches: 15. The CDR3 is made up of 20 amino acids. Germline lookup yields CDR1 SGHVS and CDR2 FQNEAQ. Concerning this clone itself: The antigen remains unidentified.

CD45RO negativity and positive selection for CCR7 defined naive CD8 cells, a population that excluded terminally differentiated effector memory CD45RA+ cells. The study drew all its donors from Caucasian adults living in Nashville, Tennessee. Points from the study as a whole: How much donors shared clonotypes was expected to be affected by sequencing depth.

Deep-level assay runs were performed. Generated by immunoSEQ multiplex PCR, the TCRdb table keeps only in-frame clones and is missing some. The table includes some 2,100,000 clones, about 92% detected once. Sequences were obtained from naive CD8+ T cells from PBMCs. This rearrangement joins TRBV7-8 to TRBJ2-6; TRBD1 agrees at 8 bases. The sequence came from a man between 18 and 29 years old in good health. Some clones in this sample may be carry-over from other donors' samples. The CDR3, as DNA: TGTGCCAGCAGCCAACTTACCAGGGGGCGCTTGGTCTCTGGGGCCAACGTCCTGACTTTC. Translation gives CASSQLTRGRLVSGANVLTF.